There are many counts of the clone carrying this T cell receptor beta chain. Its antigen is unidentified. This record belongs to a study of T-cell reconstitution after alpha-beta-depleted transplantation in children. The study's findings and limits: Surviving recipient T cells and thymic progenitors underlay high day-60 TCRbeta diversity in some patients. Several hundred expanded graft clones reportedly were the source of alpha-beta T cells about two months after transplant. The authors attributed T-cell counts and diversity one year after transplant mostly to newly produced T cells.

Preparation of the TCRbeta library was carried out with unique molecular identifiers. TCRdb reprocessed the PCR reads via MiXCR and lists one record per CDR3 protein. Of about 490,000 distinct CDR3 sequences in the sample, about 10% are singletons; the top ten hold approximately 2%. The source was PBMCs, collected before TCRalphabeta/CD19-depleted stem cell transplant. This receptor was taken from a child aged 2-15 years with inherited bone marrow failure, due to receive a stem cell transplant.

The CDR3 sequence is CASSLEGGHTEAFF. The CDR3 region has the DNA TGCGCCAGCAGCTTGGAAGGGGGTCACACTGAAGCTTTCTTT. V gene TRBV5-1 combines with J gene TRBJ1-1, with D maybe TRBD1 (6 bases). Per germline, CDR1 SGHRS and CDR2 YFSETQ. V lost 0 bases, J lost 3 bases, and 9 bases lay in between. The CDR3 is 14 residues long. The variable domain in full, with the rest retrieved from reference TRBV5-1 and TRBJ1-1, is KAGVTQTPRYLIKTRGQQVTLSCSPISGHRSVSWYQQTPGQGLQFLFEYFSETQRNKGNFPGRFSGRQFSNSRSEMNVSTLELGDSALYLCASSLEGGHTEAFFGQGTRLTVV.